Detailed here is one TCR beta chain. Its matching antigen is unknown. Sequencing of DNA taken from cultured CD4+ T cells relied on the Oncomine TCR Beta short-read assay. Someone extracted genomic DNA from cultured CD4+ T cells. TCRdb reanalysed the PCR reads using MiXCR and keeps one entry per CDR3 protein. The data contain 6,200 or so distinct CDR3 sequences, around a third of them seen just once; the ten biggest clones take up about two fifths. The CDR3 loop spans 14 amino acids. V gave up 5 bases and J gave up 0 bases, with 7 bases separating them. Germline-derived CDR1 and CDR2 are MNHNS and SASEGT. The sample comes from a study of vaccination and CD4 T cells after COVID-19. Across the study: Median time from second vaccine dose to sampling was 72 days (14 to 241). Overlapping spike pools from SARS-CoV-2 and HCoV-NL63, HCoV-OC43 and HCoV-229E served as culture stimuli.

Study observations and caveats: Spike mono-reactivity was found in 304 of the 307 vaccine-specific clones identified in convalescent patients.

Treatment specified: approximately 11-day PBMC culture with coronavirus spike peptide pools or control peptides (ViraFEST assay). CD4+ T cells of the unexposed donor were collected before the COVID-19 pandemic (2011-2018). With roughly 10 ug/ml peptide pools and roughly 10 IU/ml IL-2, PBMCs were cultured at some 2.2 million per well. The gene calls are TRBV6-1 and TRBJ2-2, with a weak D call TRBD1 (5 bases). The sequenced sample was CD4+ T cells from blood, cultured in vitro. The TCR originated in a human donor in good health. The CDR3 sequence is CASSRTTNTGELFF. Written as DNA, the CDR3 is TGTGCCAGCAGTAGGACAACGAACACCGGGGAGCTGTTTTTT.